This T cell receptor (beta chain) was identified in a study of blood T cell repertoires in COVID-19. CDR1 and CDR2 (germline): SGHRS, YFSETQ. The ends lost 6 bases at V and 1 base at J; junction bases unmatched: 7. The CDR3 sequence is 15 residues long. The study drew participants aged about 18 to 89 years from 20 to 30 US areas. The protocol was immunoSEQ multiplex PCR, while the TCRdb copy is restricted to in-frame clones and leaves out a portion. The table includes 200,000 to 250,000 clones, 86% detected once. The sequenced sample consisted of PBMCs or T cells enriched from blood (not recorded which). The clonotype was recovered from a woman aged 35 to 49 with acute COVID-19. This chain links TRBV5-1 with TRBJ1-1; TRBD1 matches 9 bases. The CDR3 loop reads CASKLSDRGNTEAFF. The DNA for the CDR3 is TGCGCCAGCAAACTTTCGGACAGGGGGAACACTGAAGCTTTCTTT. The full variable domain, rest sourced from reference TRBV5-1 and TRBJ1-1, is KAGVTQTPRYLIKTRGQQVTLSCSPISGHRSVSWYQQTPGQGLQFLFEYFSETQRNKGNFPGRFSGRQFSNSRSEMNVSTLELGDSALYLCASKLSDRGNTEAFFGQGTRLTVV.